This record concerns one T cell receptor beta chain sequence. Its antigen is unidentified. These data originate in a study of cytomegalovirus exposure and HLA in healthy donors. Background on the study: Assignment to the Caucasian-associated ancestry cluster applied to 75% to 85% of the approximately 370 genotyped donors.

Trimming at V came to 10 bases and at J to 3 bases, leaving 5 bases not matched to a gene. Germline-derived CDR1 and CDR2 are SGHTA and FQGNSA. This CDR3 is 14 amino acids long. The primer mix had 60 Vbeta and 13 Jbeta primers. Assay used: immunoSEQ multiplex PCR; TCRdb lists only in-frame clones, some missing. Of about 110,000 clones in the sample, more than 65% were seen once. Findings and limits, study-wide: The study had only CMV serostatus as immune exposure information.

The source of this sequence is a boy aged 10-17 years in good health and CMV-seronegative. Sequenced material: PBMCs. The chain couples TRBV7-2 to TRBJ1-6; TRBD1 matches 8 bases. CDR3 nucleotides: TGTGCCACCAGGACAGGGTACTATAATTCACCCCTCCACTTT. It translates to CATRTGYYNSPLHF.